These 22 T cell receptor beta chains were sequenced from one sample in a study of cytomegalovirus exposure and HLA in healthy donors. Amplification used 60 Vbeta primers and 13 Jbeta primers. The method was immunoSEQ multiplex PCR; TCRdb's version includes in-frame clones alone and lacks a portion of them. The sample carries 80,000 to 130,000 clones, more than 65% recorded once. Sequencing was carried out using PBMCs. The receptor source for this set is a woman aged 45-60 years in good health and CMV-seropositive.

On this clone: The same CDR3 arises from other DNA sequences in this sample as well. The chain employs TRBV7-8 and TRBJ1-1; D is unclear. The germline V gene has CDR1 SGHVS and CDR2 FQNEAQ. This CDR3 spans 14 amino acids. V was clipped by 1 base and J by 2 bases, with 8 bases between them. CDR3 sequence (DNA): TGTGCCAGCAGCTTAGGAGGGTTAAACACTGAAGCTTTCTTT. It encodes CASSLGGLNTEAFF. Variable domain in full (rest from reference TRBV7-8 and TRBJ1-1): GAGVSQSPRYKVAKRGQDVALRCDPISGHVSLFWYQQALGQGPEFLTYFQNEAQLDKSGLPSDRFFAERPEGSVSTLKIQRTQQEDSAVYLCASSLGGLNTEAFFGQGTRLTVV.

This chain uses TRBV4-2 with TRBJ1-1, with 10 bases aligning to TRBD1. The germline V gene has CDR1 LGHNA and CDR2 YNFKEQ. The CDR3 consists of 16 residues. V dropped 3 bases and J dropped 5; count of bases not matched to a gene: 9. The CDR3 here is CASSHRTGGRGTEAFF. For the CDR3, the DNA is TGTGCCAGCAGCCATAGGACAGGGGGAAGGGGTACTGAAGCTTTCTTT.

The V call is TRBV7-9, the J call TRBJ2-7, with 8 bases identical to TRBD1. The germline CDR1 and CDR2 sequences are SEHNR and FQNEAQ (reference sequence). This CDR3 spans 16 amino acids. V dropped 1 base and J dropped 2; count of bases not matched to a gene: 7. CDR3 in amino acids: CASSLDMDRATYEQYF. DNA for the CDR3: TGTGCCAGCAGCTTAGATATGGACAGGGCGACCTACGAGCAGTACTTC.

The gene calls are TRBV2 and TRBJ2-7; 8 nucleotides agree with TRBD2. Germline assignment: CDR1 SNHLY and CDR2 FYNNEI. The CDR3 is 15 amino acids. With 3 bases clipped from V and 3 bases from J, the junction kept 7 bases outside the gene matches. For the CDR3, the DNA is TGTGCCAGCAGTGATGTAGGACTAGCTGGCTACGAGCAGTACTTC. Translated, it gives CASSDVGLAGYEQYF. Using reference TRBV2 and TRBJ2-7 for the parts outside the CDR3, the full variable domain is EPEVTQTPSHQVTQMGQEVILRCVPISNHLYFYWYRQILGQKVEFLVSFYNNEISEKSEIFDDQFSVERPDGSNFTLKIRSTKLEDSAMYFCASSDVGLAGYEQYFGPGTRLTVT.

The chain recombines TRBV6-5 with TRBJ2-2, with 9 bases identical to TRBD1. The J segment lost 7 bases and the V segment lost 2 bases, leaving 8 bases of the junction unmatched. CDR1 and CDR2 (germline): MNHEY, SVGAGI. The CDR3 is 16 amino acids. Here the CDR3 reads CASSYGTGTYVGELFF. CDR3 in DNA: TGTGCCAGCAGTTACGGGACAGGGACCTACGTCGGGGAGCTGTTTTTT.

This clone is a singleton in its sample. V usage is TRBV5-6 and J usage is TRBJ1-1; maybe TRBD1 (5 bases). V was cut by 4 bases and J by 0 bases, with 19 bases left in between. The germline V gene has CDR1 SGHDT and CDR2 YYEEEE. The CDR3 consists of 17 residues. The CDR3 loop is CASSLGTAASMNTEAFF. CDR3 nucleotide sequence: TGTGCCAGCAGCCTCGGGACTGCGGCGTCCATGAACACTGAAGCTTTCTTT.

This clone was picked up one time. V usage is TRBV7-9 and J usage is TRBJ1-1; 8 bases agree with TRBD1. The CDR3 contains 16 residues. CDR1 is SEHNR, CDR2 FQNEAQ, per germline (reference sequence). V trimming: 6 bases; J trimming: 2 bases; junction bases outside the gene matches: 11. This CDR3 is CASRERTGRDNTEAFF. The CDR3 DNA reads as TGTGCCAGCAGAGAGCGGACAGGGCGAGATAACACTGAAGCTTTCTTT.

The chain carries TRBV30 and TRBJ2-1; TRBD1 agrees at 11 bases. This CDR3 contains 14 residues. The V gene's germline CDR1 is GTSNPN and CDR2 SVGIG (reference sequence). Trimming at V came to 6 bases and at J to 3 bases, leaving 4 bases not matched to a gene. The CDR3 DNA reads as TGTGCCTGCGCGGGACAGGGGGTCTACAATGAGCAGTTCTTC. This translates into CACAGQGVYNEQFF.

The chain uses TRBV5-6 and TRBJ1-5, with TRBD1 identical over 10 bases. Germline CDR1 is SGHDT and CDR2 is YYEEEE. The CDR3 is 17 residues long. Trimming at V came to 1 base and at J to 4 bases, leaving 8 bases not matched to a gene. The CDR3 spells CASSLLGQGTWNQPQHF. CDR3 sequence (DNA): TGTGCCAGCAGCTTGTTGGGACAGGGGACATGGAATCAGCCCCAGCATTTT.

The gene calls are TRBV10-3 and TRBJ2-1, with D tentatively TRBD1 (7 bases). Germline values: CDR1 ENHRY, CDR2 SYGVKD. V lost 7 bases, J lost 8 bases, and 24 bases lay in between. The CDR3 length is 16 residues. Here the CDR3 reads CAIKKTGIIAEDEQFF. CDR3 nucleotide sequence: TGTGCCATCAAAAAGACAGGGATAATAGCGGAGGATGAGCAGTTCTTC.

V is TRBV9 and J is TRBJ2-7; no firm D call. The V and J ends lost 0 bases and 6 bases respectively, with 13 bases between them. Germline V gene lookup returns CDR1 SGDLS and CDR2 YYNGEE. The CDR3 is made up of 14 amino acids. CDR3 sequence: CASSVVEGSGEQYF. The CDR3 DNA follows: TGTGCCAGCAGCGTAGTAGAAGGTTCAGGCGAGCAGTACTTC.

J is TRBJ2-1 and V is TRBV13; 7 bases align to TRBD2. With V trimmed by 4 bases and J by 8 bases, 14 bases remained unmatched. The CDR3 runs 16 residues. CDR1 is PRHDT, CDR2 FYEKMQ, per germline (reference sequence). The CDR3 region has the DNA TGTGCCAGCAGCTCTCCTCCTGGGGGGGGGTTCGATGAGCAGTTCTTC. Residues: CASSSPPGGGFDEQFF.

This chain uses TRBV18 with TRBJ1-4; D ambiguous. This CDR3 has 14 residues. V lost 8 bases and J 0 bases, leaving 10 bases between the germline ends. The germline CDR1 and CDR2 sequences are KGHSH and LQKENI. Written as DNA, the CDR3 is TGTGCCAGCCGCGGGCCGACAACTAATGAAAAACTGTTTTTT. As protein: CASRGPTTNEKLFF. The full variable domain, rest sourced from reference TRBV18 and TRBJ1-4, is NAGVMQNPRHLVRRRGQEARLRCSPMKGHSHVYWYRQLPEEGLKFMVYLQKENIIDESGMPKERFSAEFPKEGPSILRIQQVVRGDSAAYFCASRGPTTNEKLFFGSGTQLSVL.

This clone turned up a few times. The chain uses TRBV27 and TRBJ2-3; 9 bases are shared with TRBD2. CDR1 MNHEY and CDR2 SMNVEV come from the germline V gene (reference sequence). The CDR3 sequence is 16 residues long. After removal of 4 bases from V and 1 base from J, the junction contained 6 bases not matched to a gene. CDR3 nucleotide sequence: TGTGCCAGCAGTTGGTCTAGCGGGACCCGCACAGATACGCAGTATTTT. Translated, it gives CASSWSSGTRTDTQYF.

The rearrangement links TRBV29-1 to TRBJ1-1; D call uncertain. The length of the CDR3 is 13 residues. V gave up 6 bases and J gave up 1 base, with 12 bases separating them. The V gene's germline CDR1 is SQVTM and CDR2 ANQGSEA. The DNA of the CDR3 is TGCAGCGTACCGGACGAGGGGAACACTGAAGCTTTCTTT. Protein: CSVPDEGNTEAFF.

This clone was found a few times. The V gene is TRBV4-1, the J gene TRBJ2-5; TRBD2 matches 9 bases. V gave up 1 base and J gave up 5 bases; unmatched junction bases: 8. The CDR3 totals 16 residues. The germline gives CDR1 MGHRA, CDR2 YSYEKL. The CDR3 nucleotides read TGCGCCAGCAGCCAAGGCCTAGCGGGGACATGGGAGACCCAGTACTTC. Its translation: CASSQGLAGTWETQYF.

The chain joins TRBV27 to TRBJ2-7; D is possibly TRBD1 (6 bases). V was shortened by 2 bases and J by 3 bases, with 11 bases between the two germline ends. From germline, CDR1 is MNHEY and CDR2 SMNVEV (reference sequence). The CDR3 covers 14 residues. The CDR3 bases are TGTGCCAGCAGTTTAAGCACAGGGTACTACGAGCAGTACTTC. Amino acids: CASSLSTGYYEQYF.

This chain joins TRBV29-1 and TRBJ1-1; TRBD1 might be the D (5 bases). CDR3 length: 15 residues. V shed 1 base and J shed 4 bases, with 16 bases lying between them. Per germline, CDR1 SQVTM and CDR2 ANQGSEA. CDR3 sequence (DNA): TGCAGCGTTGAAGGGGTTGAGGGGAGGGGCACTGAAGCTTTCTTT. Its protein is CSVEGVEGRGTEAFF.

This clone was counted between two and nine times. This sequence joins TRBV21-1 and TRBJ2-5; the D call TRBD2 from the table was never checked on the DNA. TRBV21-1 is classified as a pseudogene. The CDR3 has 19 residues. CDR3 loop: CASSKGVAGGRGSGETQYF. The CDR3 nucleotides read TGTGCCAGCAGCAAGGGAGTAGCGGGGGGGAGGGGCTCGGGGGAGACCCAGTACTTC.

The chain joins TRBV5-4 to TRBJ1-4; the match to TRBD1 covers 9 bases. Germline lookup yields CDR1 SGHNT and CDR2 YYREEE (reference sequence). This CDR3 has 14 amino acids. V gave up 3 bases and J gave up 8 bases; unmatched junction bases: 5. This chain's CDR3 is CASSSGQGREKLFF. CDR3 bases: TGTGCCAGCAGCTCGGGACAGGGCCGCGAAAAACTGTTTTTT.

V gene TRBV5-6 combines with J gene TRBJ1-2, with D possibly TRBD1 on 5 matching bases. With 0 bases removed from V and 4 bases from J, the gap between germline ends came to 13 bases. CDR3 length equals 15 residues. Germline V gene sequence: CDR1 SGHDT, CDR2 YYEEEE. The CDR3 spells CASSLGGLRSYGYTF. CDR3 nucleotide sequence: TGTGCCAGCAGCTTGGGGGGCCTACGTAGCTATGGCTACACCTTC. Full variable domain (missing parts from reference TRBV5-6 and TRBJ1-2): DAGVTQSPTHLIKTRGQQVTLRCSPKSGHDTVSWYQQALGQGPQFIFQYYEEEERQRGNFPDRFSGHQFPNYSSELNVNALLLGDSALYLCASSLGGLRSYGYTFGSGTRLTVV.

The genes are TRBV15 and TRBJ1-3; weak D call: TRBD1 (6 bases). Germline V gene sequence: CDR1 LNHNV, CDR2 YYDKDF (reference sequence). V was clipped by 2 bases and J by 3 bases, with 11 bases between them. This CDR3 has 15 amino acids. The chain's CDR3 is CATSRYTGIGNTIYF. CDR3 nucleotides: TGTGCCACCAGCAGATATACAGGGATTGGAAACACCATATATTTT.